What follows are 10 T cell receptor beta chains derived from one specimen sequenced in a study of T cell clones after liver transplantation. Libraries were prepared by immunoSEQ multiplex PCR; TCRdb keeps only in-frame clonotypes and omits some of them. Among roughly 100,000 clones listed, around 80% were seen once. The sample consisted of CD4+ T cells from blood, taken approximately 4 years after liver transplant. The receptors here all came from a human patient who received a liver transplant. The T cells may partly be graft donor cells.

The genes are TRBV10-3 and TRBJ2-7; TRBD2 agrees at 7 bases. Germline CDR1 and CDR2: ENHRY and SYGVKD. The CDR3 covers 15 residues. V lost 3 bases and J lost 2; bases outside the gene matches: 7. The CDR3 bases are TGTGCCATCAGTGAAAGGGCTAGCGGCCCCTACGAGCAGTACTTC. Translating it yields CAISERASGPYEQYF.

This clone has only a few counts. Within the sample, other DNA sequences also encode this same CDR3. The gene calls are TRBV7-2 and TRBJ2-2; D gene unclear. This CDR3 is built from 14 residues. Germline CDR1 reads SGHTA; CDR2 reads FQGNSA. The V end lost 1 base, the J end lost 2 bases, and 5 bases lay between the germline ends. DNA of the CDR3: TGTGCCAGCAGCTTAGGACAAAACACCGGGGAGCTGTTTTTT. Its protein product is CASSLGQNTGELFF.

This clone was found a few times. V usage is TRBV28 and J usage is TRBJ1-5; tentative D call: TRBD1 (6 bases). Germline assignment: CDR1 MDHEN and CDR2 SYDVKM. The CDR3 spans 14 residues. V was trimmed by 6 bases and J by 6 bases, leaving 15 bases between them. CDR3 amino acids: CASRGGGSGQPQHF. Here the CDR3 DNA reads TGTGCCAGCAGGGGCGGGGGCAGTGGTCAGCCCCAGCATTTT.

The CDR3 region is CASSPRRGGETQYF. CDR3 nucleotide sequence: TGTGCCAGCTCACCACGGAGGGGTGGCGAGACCCAGTACTTC. The chain links TRBV18 to TRBJ2-5; perhaps TRBD2 as D (6 bases). Germline values: CDR1 KGHSH, CDR2 LQKENI. V lost 1 base and J 5 bases, leaving 11 bases between the germline ends. The length of the CDR3 is 14 residues.

J is TRBJ1-4 and V is TRBV18; 10 positions agree with TRBD1. CDR1 is KGHSH, CDR2 LQKENI, per germline. This CDR3 is 16 amino acids long. V was pared by 3 bases and J by 0 bases, with 1 base of the junction left unmatched. CDR3 loop: CASSPDRGPTNEKLFF. The CDR3 DNA sequence: TGTGCCAGCTCACCCGACAGGGGGCCAACTAATGAAAAACTGTTTTTT. Full variable domain (missing parts from reference TRBV18 and TRBJ1-4): NAGVMQNPRHLVRRRGQEARLRCSPMKGHSHVYWYRQLPEEGLKFMVYLQKENIIDESGMPKERFSAEFPKEGPSILRIQQVVRGDSAAYFCASSPDRGPTNEKLFFGSGTQLSVL.

The V call is TRBV5-6, the J call TRBJ1-4, with a weak D call TRBD1 (5 bases). There are 17 residues in the CDR3. CDR1 is SGHDT, CDR2 YYEEEE, per germline. V lost 5 bases, J lost 3 bases, and 20 bases lay in between. CDR3 bases: TGTGCCAGCAGACCGGGATGGGGCGGGGGATCTAATGAAAAACTGTTTTTT. Amino acid sequence: CASRPGWGGGSNEKLFF.

The CDR3 here is CASTSTPRVQPQHF. Written as DNA, the CDR3 is TGTGCCAGTACATCGACTCCGCGCGTGCAGCCCCAGCATTTT. The V and J genes are TRBV2 and TRBJ1-5; D remains ambiguous. The CDR3 runs to 14 residues. Trimming shortened V by 9 bases and J by 7 bases, and 19 bases separated the two germline ends. Germline V gene lookup returns CDR1 SNHLY and CDR2 FYNNEI.

The V and J genes are TRBV29-1 and TRBJ2-5; D uncertain. This CDR3 has 15 amino acids. The V and J ends lost 6 bases and 1 base respectively, with 18 bases between them. Germline-derived CDR1 and CDR2 are SQVTM and ANQGSEA. The chain's CDR3 is CSVRGPPPGQETQYF. The CDR3 DNA is TGCAGCGTGCGCGGACCGCCCCCGGGCCAAGAGACCCAGTACTTC.

This CDR3 reads CASSYSGQEIDTQYF. The CDR3 coding sequence is TGTGCCAGCAGTTACTCGGGACAGGAGATAGATACGCAGTATTTT. The V call is TRBV6-5, the J call TRBJ2-3; 8 bases line up with TRBD1. Germline V gene sequence: CDR1 MNHEY, CDR2 SVGAGI. Trimming took 0 bases from V and 5 from J; bases not matched to a gene: 4. The length of the CDR3 is 15 residues.

V and J are TRBV7-8 and TRBJ2-7; tentatively, D is TRBD1 (6 bases). Germline lookup yields CDR1 SGHVS and CDR2 FQNEAQ. V was clipped by 5 bases and J by 0 bases, with 14 bases between them. The CDR3 sequence is 15 residues long. In nucleotides, the CDR3 is TGTGCCAGCAGCATCAGGGGTCTACCCTCCTACGAGCAGTACTTC. Translating it yields CASSIRGLPSYEQYF.